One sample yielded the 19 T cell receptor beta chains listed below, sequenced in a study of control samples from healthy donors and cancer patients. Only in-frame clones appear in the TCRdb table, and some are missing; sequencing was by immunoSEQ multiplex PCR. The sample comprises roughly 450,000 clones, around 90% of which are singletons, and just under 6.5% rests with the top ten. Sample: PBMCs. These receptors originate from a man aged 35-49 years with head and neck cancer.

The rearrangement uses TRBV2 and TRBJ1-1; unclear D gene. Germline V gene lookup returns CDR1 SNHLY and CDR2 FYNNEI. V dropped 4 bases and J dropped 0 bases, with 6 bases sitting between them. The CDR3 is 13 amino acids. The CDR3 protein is CASSADMNTEAFF. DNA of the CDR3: TGTGCCAGCAGTGCAGATATGAACACTGAAGCTTTCTTT.

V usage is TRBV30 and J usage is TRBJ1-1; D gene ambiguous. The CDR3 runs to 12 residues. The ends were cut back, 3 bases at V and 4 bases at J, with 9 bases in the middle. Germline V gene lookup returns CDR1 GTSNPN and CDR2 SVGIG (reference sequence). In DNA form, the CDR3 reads TGTGCCTGGAGACAAACTGGCACTGAAGCTTTCTTT. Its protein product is CAWRQTGTEAFF.

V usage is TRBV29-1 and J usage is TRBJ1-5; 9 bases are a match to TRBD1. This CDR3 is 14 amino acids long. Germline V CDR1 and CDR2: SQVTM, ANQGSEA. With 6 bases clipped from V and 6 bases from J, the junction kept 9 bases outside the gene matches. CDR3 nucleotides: TGCAGCGTAGCACAGGGGGCTGAAGGTCAGCCCCAGCATTTT. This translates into CSVAQGAEGQPQHF.

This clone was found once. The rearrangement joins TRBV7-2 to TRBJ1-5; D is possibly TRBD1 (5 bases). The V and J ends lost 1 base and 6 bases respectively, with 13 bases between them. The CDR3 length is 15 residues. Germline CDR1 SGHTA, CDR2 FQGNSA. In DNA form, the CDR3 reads TGTGCCAGCAGCTTAGGGCAGGGTTGGAGTCAGCCCCAGCATTTT. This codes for CASSLGQGWSQPQHF. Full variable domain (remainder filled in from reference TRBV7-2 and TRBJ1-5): GAGVSQSPSNKVTEKGKDVELRCDPISGHTALYWYRQSLGQGLEFLIYFQGNSAPDKSGLPSDRFSAERTGGSVSTLTIQRTQQEDSAVYLCASSLGQGWSQPQHFGDGTRLSIL.

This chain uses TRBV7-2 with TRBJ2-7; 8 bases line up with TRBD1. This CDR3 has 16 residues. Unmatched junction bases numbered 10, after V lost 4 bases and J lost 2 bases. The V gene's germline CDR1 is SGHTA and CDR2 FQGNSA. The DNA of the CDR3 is TGTGCCAGCAGCTCACCCGACAGGGGAGGCCCCTACGAGCAGTACTTC. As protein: CASSSPDRGGPYEQYF.

The CDR3 region is CASSRSGEEKLFF. The CDR3 bases are TGCGCCAGCAGCCGAAGCGGGGAAGAAAAACTGTTTTTT. The chain employs TRBV4-1 and TRBJ1-4; the D is unclear. V lost 4 bases and J lost 8, with 11 bases in between. The CDR3 spans 13 residues. Germline-derived CDR1 and CDR2 are MGHRA and YSYEKL.

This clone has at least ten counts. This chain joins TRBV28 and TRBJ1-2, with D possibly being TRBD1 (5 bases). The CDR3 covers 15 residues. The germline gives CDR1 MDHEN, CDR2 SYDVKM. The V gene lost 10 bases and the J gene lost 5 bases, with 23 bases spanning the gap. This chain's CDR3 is CATRDVGGPDYGYTF. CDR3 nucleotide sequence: TGTGCCACGAGGGATGTTGGGGGACCCGATTATGGCTACACCTTC.

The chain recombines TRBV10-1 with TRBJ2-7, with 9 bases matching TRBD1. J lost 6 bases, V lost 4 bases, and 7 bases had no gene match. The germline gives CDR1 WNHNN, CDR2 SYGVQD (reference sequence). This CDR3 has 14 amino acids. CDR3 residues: CASSVSGQGSEQYF. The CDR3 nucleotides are TGCGCCAGCAGTGTATCGGGACAGGGTTCCGAGCAGTACTTC.

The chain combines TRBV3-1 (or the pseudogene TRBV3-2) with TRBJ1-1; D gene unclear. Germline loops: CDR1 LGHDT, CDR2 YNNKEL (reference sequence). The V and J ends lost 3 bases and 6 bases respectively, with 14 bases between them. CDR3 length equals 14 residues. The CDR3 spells CASSQAQSESEAFF. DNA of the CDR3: TGTGCCAGCAGCCAGGCCCAGTCGGAATCTGAAGCTTTCTTT.

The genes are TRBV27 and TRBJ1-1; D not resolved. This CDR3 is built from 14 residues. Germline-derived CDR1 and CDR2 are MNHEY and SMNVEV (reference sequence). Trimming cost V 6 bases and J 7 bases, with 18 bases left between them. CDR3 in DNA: TGTGCCAGCAGCCCGCTGCCTACAGTCCTTGAAGCTTTCTTT. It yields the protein CASSPLPTVLEAFF.

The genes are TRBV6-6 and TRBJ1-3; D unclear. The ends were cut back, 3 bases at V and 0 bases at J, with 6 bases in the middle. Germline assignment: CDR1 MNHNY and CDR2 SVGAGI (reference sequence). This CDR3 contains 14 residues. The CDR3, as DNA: TGTGCCAGCAGTTATTTAGACTCTGGAAACACCATATATTTT. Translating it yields CASSYLDSGNTIYF.

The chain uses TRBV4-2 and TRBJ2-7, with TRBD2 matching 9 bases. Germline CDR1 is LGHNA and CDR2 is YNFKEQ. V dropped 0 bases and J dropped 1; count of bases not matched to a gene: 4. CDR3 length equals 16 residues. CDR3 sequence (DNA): TGTGCCAGCAGCCAAGAACGAGCGGGGGGTTCCTACGAGCAGTACTTC. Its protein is CASSQERAGGSYEQYF.

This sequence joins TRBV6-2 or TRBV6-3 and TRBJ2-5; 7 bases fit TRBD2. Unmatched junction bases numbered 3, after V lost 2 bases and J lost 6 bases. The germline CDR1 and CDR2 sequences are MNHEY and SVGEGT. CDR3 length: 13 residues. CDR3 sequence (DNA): TGTGCCAGCAGTTACGGGGAGGGGCAGACCCAGTACTTC. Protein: CASSYGEGQTQYF.

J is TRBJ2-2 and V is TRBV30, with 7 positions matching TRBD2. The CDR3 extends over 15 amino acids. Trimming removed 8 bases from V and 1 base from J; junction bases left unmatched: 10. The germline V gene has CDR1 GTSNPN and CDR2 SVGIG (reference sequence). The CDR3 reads CAAGEQGGNTGELFF. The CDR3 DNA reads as TGTGCCGCGGGGGAGCAGGGCGGGAACACCGGGGAGCTGTTTTTT. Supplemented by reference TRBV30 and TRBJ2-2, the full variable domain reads SQTIHQWPATLVQPVGSPLSLECTVEGTSNPNLYWYRQAAGRGLQLLFYSVGIGQISSEVPQNLSASRPQDRQFILSSKKLLLSDSGFYLCAAGEQGGNTGELFFGEGSRLTVL.

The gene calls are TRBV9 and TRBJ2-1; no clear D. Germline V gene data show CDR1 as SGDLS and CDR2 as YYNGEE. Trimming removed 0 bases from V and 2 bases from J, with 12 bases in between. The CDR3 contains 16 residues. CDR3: CASSVGGNPTYNEQFF. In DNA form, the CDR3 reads TGTGCCAGCAGCGTAGGGGGTAATCCTACCTACAATGAGCAGTTCTTC.

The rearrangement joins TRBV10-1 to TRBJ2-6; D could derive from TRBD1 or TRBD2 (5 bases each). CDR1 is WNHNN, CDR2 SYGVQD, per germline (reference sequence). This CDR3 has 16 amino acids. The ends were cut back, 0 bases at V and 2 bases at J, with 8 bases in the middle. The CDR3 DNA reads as TGCGCCAGCAGTGAGTCGATGGGACCTGGGGCCAACGTCCTGACTTTC. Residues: CASSESMGPGANVLTF.

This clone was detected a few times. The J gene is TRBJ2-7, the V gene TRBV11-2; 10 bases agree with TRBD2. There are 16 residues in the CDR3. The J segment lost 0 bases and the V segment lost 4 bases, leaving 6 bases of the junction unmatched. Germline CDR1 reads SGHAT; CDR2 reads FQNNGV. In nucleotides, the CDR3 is TGTGCCAGCAGCTCCTTAGCGGGGGGCTCCTCCTACGAGCAGTACTTC. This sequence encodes CASSSLAGGSSYEQYF. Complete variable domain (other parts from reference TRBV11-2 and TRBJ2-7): EAGVAQSPRYKIIEKRQSVAFWCNPISGHATLYWYQQILGQGPKLLIQFQNNGVVDDSQLPKDRFSAERLKGVDSTLKIQPAKLEDSAVYLCASSSLAGGSSYEQYFGPGTRLTVT.

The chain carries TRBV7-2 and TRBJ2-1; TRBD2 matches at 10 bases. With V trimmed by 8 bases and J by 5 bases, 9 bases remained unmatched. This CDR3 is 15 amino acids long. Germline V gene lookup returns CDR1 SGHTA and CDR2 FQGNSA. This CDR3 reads CASQPRTSGDNEQFF. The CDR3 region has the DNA TGTGCCAGCCAACCCCGGACTAGCGGTGACAATGAGCAGTTCTTC.

The CDR3 coding sequence is TGTGCCAGTAGTATCGATCAGAAGAATTCACCCCTCCACTTT. This encodes CASSIDQKNSPLHF. The chain recombines TRBV19 with TRBJ1-6; no clear D. Trimming left V 3 bases short and J 7 bases short, with 10 bases between. The CDR3 runs to 14 residues. In germline, CDR1 is LNHDA, CDR2 SQIVND (reference sequence).